The T cell receptor beta chain under discussion was sequenced for a study of T cells in Graves' hyperthyroidism and ophthalmopathy. Study as a whole: Peripheral blood collection took place at initial diagnosis, before any treatment.

What was amplified from RNA transcripts were TCR beta CDR3 regions. First-round RT-PCR targeting the TCR CDR3 was performed with the HTBI primer set. TCRdb used MiXCR to reprocess the multiplex PCR reads, holding one entry per CDR3 protein. The sample includes a few hundred thousand distinct CDR3 sequences, around 21% of them seen just once. Broader study findings: Most thyroid clonotypes expanded above 0.001 were also detected in blood.

Participants, patients aged 18 to 65, had newly diagnosed hyperthyroidism with a duration under 2 months. This clonotype came up many times. Its antigen is unidentified. Germline V gene data show CDR1 as MNHEY and CDR2 as SVGEGT. The CDR3 runs 16 residues. Trimming cost V 0 bases and J 5 bases, with 16 bases left between them. This TCR was sampled from a man between 18 and 35 years old with Graves' hyperthyroidism. The sequencing input was blood. The chain has TRBV6-2 or TRBV6-3 and TRBJ2-5; D is possibly TRBD1 or TRBD2 (6 bases each). CDR3 bases: TGTGCCAGCAGTTACTCGGCAGGGGAGGCCCCCGAGACCCAGTACTTC. This encodes CASSYSAGEAPETQYF.